The 21 T cell receptor beta chains given below trace back to one sample, sequenced in a study of blood T cell repertoires in COVID-19. Profiled with immunoSEQ multiplex PCR; TCRdb holds only in-frame clones, not every one. The top ten hold about 2.5% of the sample, which has approximately 150,000 clones, approximately 81% seen once. Sequencing used peripheral blood. These receptor sequences come from a human donor with acute or convalescent COVID-19. The donor label of this sample is uncertain.

V usage is TRBV27 and J usage is TRBJ2-3, with TRBD1 identical over 7 bases. The germline V gene encodes CDR1 MNHEY and CDR2 SMNVEV (reference sequence). The V segment lost 2 bases and the J segment 3 bases; nucleotides outside the gene matches: 2. The CDR3 is 14 residues long. CDR3 nucleotide sequence: TGTGCCAGCAGTTTAAACAGGGGTACAGATACGCAGTATTTT. Translating it yields CASSLNRGTDTQYF.

This chain links TRBV30 with TRBJ1-1, with D possibly matching TRBD1 (5 bases). V lost 3 bases and J 8 bases, leaving 16 bases between the germline ends. Germline values: CDR1 GTSNPN, CDR2 SVGIG (reference sequence). The CDR3 has 13 residues. The CDR3 loop reads CAWSRGRLAEAFF. The DNA for the CDR3 is TGTGCCTGGAGCCGGGGGAGGCTAGCCGAAGCTTTCTTT.

This clone has only a few counts. This sequence joins TRBV11-2 and TRBJ1-1; no clear D. The V end was cut by 0 bases, the J end by 4 bases, with 6 bases between. The CDR3 loop spans 13 amino acids. Looked up from germline, CDR1 is SGHAT and CDR2 is FQNNGV. The CDR3 reads CASSLEVGTEAFF. In nucleotides, the CDR3 is TGTGCCAGCAGCTTAGAGGTCGGCACTGAAGCTTTCTTT.

This sequence joins TRBV6-5 and TRBJ1-1, with TRBD1 as a possible D gene (5 bases). CDR3 size: 11 residues. The ends were cut back, 5 bases at V and 8 bases at J, with 9 bases in the middle. Germline CDR1 and CDR2: MNHEY and SVGAGI. CDR3 coding DNA: TGTGCCAGCAGTCGGGGGGGGGAAGCTTTCTTT. Translation gives CASSRGGEAFF.

The chain uses TRBV7-9 and TRBJ1-1; 7 positions agree with TRBD1. This CDR3 contains 15 residues. J was trimmed by 0 bases and V by 5 bases; bases with no gene match: 6. Germline-derived CDR1 and CDR2 are SEHNR and FQNEAQ (reference sequence). CDR3 bases: TGTGCCAGCAGCCGTCGACAGGGATTGAACACTGAAGCTTTCTTT. Its protein product is CASSRRQGLNTEAFF.

In DNA, the CDR3 is TGTGCCAGCTCACCACCGGGAGAAAGCACCGGGGAGCTGTTTTTT. This gives the protein CASSPPGESTGELFF. The V call is TRBV18, the J call TRBJ2-2, with D possibly being TRBD2 (5 bases). Germline V gives CDR1 KGHSH, CDR2 LQKENI. V was shortened by 0 bases and J by 4 bases, with 9 bases between the two germline ends. The CDR3 covers 15 residues.

In the case of this clone: It is unclear where the CDR3 begins or ends on the DNA, so no DNA is shown, and the CDR3 is as TCRdb lists it. This chain's CDR3 is CASSSSTGGEEQYV. The V call is TRBV28, the J call TRBJ2-7; the table's D gene call, TRBD1, was not cross checked with the DNA. The CDR3 numbers 14 amino acids, ends counted. Germline V gene sequence: CDR1 MDHEN, CDR2 SYDVKM.

The chain joins TRBV2 to TRBJ2-3; D is ambiguous. Per the germline V gene, CDR1 is SNHLY and CDR2 is FYNNEI. Deletions cut 7 bases from V and 0 bases from J, with 14 bases between. The CDR3 runs 15 residues. DNA of the CDR3: TGTGCCAGCACCCCAGGAAGACCTAGCACAGATACGCAGTATTTT. This gives the protein CASTPGRPSTDTQYF. Based on the CDR3 plus reference TRBV2 and TRBJ2-3, the full variable domain is EPEVTQTPSHQVTQMGQEVILRCVPISNHLYFYWYRQILGQKVEFLVSFYNNEISEKSEIFDDQFSVERPDGSNFTLKIRSTKLEDSAMYFCASTPGRPSTDTQYFGPGTRLTVL.

The rearrangement links TRBV6-5 to TRBJ1-3; D is undetermined. V dropped 6 bases and J dropped 3 bases, with 12 bases sitting between them. The CDR3 totals 14 residues. Germline CDR1 and CDR2: MNHEY and SVGAGI. The CDR3 nucleotides are TGTGCCAGCAGCTTGATGAGGATTGGAAACACCATATATTTT. The encoded protein is CASSLMRIGNTIYF.

The chain links TRBV28 to TRBJ1-3; no reliable D call. This CDR3 contains 17 residues. Between the trimmed V and J ends, which lost 4 bases and 0 bases, there was a span of 16 bases. Germline values: CDR1 MDHEN, CDR2 SYDVKM. This chain's CDR3 is CASSSPLGPTSGNTIYF. CDR3 nucleotide sequence: TGTGCCAGCAGTTCCCCTTTGGGCCCTACCTCTGGAAACACCATATATTTT.

This chain joins TRBV3-1 (or the pseudogene TRBV3-2) and TRBJ1-1; D perhaps matches TRBD1 (6 bases). CDR1 and CDR2 from the germline V gene are LGHDT and YNNKEL (reference sequence). This CDR3 is built from 15 residues. V shed 1 base and J shed 7 bases, with 16 bases lying between them. The CDR3 nucleotides read TGTGCCAGCAGCCAAGCCTCCGGGACACCCCGTGAAGCTTTCTTT. Its translation is CASSQASGTPREAFF.

The chain joins TRBV5-4 to TRBJ2-5; D unresolved. V was cut by 3 bases and J by 4 bases, with 7 bases left in between. Germline V gene data show CDR1 as SGHNT and CDR2 as YYREEE (reference sequence). The CDR3 extends over 12 amino acids. The CDR3 nucleotides are TGTGCCAGCAGCTCTGCGCTAGAGACCCAGTACTTC. Translating gives CASSSALETQYF.

The chain joins TRBV7-2 to TRBJ2-1; 8 nucleotides align to TRBD2. The germline V gene encodes CDR1 SGHTA and CDR2 FQGNSA. CDR3 size: 15 residues. V gave up 5 bases and J gave up 9 bases; unmatched junction bases: 12. The CDR3 region is CASSPGSGSSGEQFF. The CDR3 region has the DNA TGTGCCAGCAGCCCGGGAAGCGGGAGTTCGGGTGAGCAGTTCTTC.

The V call is TRBV9, the J call TRBJ2-7, with a tentative D call TRBD2 (5 bases). Between the trimmed V and J ends, which lost 4 bases and 6 bases, there was a span of 11 bases. From germline, CDR1 is SGDLS and CDR2 YYNGEE. The length of the CDR3 is 12 residues. In nucleotides, the CDR3 is TGTGCCAGCAGCACCCAAAGCGGCGAGCAGTACTTC. Translating gives CASSTQSGEQYF.

The rearrangement uses TRBV11-3 and TRBJ2-1; D call uncertain. This CDR3 is built from 15 residues. Germline V gene sequence: CDR1 SGHNT, CDR2 YENEEA. With 5 bases removed from V and 0 bases from J, the gap between germline ends came to 11 bases. The CDR3 protein is CASSTDQSSYNEQFF. The CDR3 bases are TGTGCCAGCAGCACAGACCAGAGCTCCTACAATGAGCAGTTCTTC. Variable domain in full (rest from reference TRBV11-3 and TRBJ2-1): EAGVVQSPRYKIIEKKQPVAFWCNPISGHNTLYWYLQNLGQGPELLIRYENEEAVDDSQLPKDRFSAERLKGVDSTLKIQPAELGDSAVYLCASSTDQSSYNEQFFGPGTRLTVL.

The V and J genes are TRBV10-3 and TRBJ2-2, with 9 bases that match TRBD2. The CDR3 totals 14 residues. The germline V gene has CDR1 ENHRY and CDR2 SYGVKD. With V trimmed by 9 bases and J by 0 bases, 2 bases remained unmatched. The CDR3 spells CAIRGGANTGELFF. The CDR3 DNA is TGTGCCATTCGCGGGGGGGCGAACACCGGGGAGCTGTTTTTT.

This chain uses TRBV28 with TRBJ1-2; D gene ambiguous. The CDR3 is 12 amino acids. Germline assignment: CDR1 MDHEN and CDR2 SYDVKM. With 3 bases removed from V and 7 bases from J, the gap between germline ends came to 9 bases. As DNA, the CDR3 is TGTGCCAGCAGTTTCTGGAGTTCTGGCTACACCTTC. Translated: CASSFWSSGYTF.

The chain employs TRBV11-2 and TRBJ2-7; 7 bases are a match to TRBD1. This CDR3 has 14 residues. Losses at the gene ends were 5 bases for V and 2 bases for J; bases not matched to a gene: 6. The germline V gene has CDR1 SGHAT and CDR2 FQNNGV. CDR3 DNA sequence: TGTGCCAGCAGCCAGGCGCAGGGGGCCTACGAGCAGTACGTC. This codes for CASSQAQGAYEQYV.

This chain connects TRBV2 to TRBJ2-1, with 11 positions matching TRBD2. The CDR3 runs to 15 residues. V shed 6 bases and J 15 bases; nucleotides not matched to a gene: 16. Germline CDR1 and CDR2: SNHLY and FYNNEI. CDR3 nucleotide sequence: TGTGCCAGCAGAACCGGGACTAGCGGCAGCGGGTGGCTGTTCTTC. Amino acids: CASRTGTSGSGWLFF.

V and J are TRBV7-9 and TRBJ1-4; 7 positions agree with TRBD1. This CDR3 is 16 amino acids long. Per the germline V gene, CDR1 is SEHNR and CDR2 is FQNEAQ (reference sequence). J lost 5 bases, V lost 3 bases, and 9 bases had no gene match. The CDR3 coding sequence is TGTGCCAGCAGCTTTAAATCCTCGACAGGGAATGAAAAACTGTTTTTT. Translation gives CASSFKSSTGNEKLFF.

The chain uses TRBV29-1 and TRBJ1-2, with a weak D call TRBD1 (6 bases). From germline, CDR1 is SQVTM and CDR2 ANQGSEA. V was trimmed by 4 bases and J by 8 bases, leaving 11 bases between them. The CDR3 contains 11 residues. CDR3 bases: TGCAGCGTTGGTGACAGGCTCGGCTACACCTTC. Translated, it gives CSVGDRLGYTF.